The next 23 T cell receptor beta chains were all read from a single sample in a study of vaccination effects on CD4 cells after COVID-19. No antigens are known for them. It was after around eleven days of culture that CD4+ T cells were isolated. Only in-frame clones appear in the TCRdb table, and some are missing; sequencing was by immunoSEQ multiplex PCR. Of 45,000 to 60,000 clones in the sample, about 70% are singletons; the top ten hold about an eighth. The sequencing here drew on CD4+ T cells from PBMCs cultured without peptide, taken before COVID-19 vaccination. The receptors originated from a human donor who had a prior SARS-CoV-2 infection.

The V call is TRBV20-1, the J call TRBJ2-5; 11 nucleotides agree with TRBD2. Trimming cost V 6 bases and J 0 bases; bases outside gene matches: 3. CDR1 and CDR2 from the germline V gene are DFQATT and SNEGSKA (reference sequence). This CDR3 spans 14 amino acids. CDR3 loop: CSASSGGDQETQYF. CDR3 bases: TGCAGTGCCAGTAGCGGGGGGGACCAAGAGACCCAGTACTTC.

The chain employs TRBV15 and TRBJ2-1; D not resolved. The ends were cut back, 0 bases at V and 9 bases at J, with 12 bases in the middle. The germline CDR1 and CDR2 sequences are LNHNV and YYDKDF (reference sequence). This CDR3 has 14 residues. This CDR3 reads CATSRDSSRSEQFF. In DNA form, the CDR3 reads TGTGCCACCAGCAGAGATTCGAGTCGTAGTGAGCAGTTCTTC. The entire variable domain, with the rest obtained from reference TRBV15 and TRBJ2-1, is as follows: DAMVIQNPRYQVTQFGKPVTLSCSQTLNHNVMYWYQQKSSQAPKLLFHYYDKDFNNEADTPDNFQSRRPNTSFCFLDIRSPGLGDTAMYLCATSRDSSRSEQFFGPGTRLTVL.

The genes are TRBV24-1 and TRBJ1-1; D is ambiguous. The CDR3 has 15 residues. V lost 5 bases and J lost 1, with 13 bases in between. CDR1 is KGHDR and CDR2 is SFDVKD in the germline V gene. The CDR3, as DNA: TGTGCCACCAGTGTCGAGACCCCCACGAACACTGAAGCTTTCTTT. This gives the protein CATSVETPTNTEAFF.

This chain joins TRBV9 and TRBJ2-1, with unresolved D. The CDR3 runs 15 residues. Germline V CDR1 and CDR2: SGDLS, YYNGEE. V was trimmed by 0 bases and J by 5 bases, leaving 12 bases between them. CDR3 amino acids: CASSVEVGPDNEQFF. CDR3 nucleotide sequence: TGTGCCAGCAGCGTAGAGGTAGGACCCGACAATGAGCAGTTCTTC.

This clone was observed once. The V call is TRBV5-6, the J call TRBJ1-2, with D tentatively TRBD1 (6 bases). V was trimmed by 3 bases and J by 0 bases, leaving 9 bases between them. This CDR3 is 14 amino acids long. Germline values: CDR1 SGHDT, CDR2 YYEEEE. The CDR3 loop reads CASSSGTTNYGYTF. The CDR3 coding sequence is TGTGCCAGCAGCTCCGGGACAACTAACTATGGCTACACCTTC.

CDR3 in amino acids: CASSLMGINTEAFF. The DNA of the CDR3 is TGTGCCAGCAGCTTAATGGGGATAAACACTGAAGCTTTCTTT. V usage is TRBV7-9 and J usage is TRBJ1-1; D is undetermined. The V gene lost 2 bases and the J gene lost 2 bases, with 9 bases spanning the gap. This CDR3 is 14 amino acids long. Germline values: CDR1 SEHNR, CDR2 FQNEAQ (reference sequence).

The chain carries TRBV7-2 and TRBJ2-2; D remains ambiguous. Germline loops: CDR1 SGHTA, CDR2 FQGNSA. Deletions cut 5 bases from V and 5 bases from J, with 9 bases between. The CDR3 covers 13 residues. CDR3: CASSPLRTGELFF. The DNA for the CDR3 is TGTGCCAGCAGCCCCTTGCGTACCGGGGAGCTGTTTTTT.

V and J are TRBV30 and TRBJ2-1, with TRBD2 matching over 9 bases. This CDR3 spans 14 amino acids. V lost 2 bases and J lost 2; bases outside the gene matches: 1. Germline V gene data show CDR1 as GTSNPN and CDR2 as SVGIG (reference sequence). The CDR3 bases are TGTGCCTGGAGTAGACTAGCGGCCTACAATGAGCAGTTCTTC. Its translation: CAWSRLAAYNEQFF.

This chain joins TRBV4-2 and TRBJ2-1; perhaps TRBD2 as D (6 bases). Germline CDR1 reads LGHNA; CDR2 reads YNFKEQ. V lost 0 bases and J lost 2, with 17 bases in between. The CDR3 contains 18 residues. Here the CDR3 DNA reads TGTGCCAGCAGCCAAGATTTGGGTGGAGGGAGGCCCTACAATGAGCAGTTCTTC. As protein: CASSQDLGGGRPYNEQFF.

This rearrangement joins TRBV11-2 to TRBJ1-4; no firm D call. The ends were cut back, 5 bases at V and 0 bases at J, with 13 bases in the middle. The CDR3 totals 16 residues. The V gene's germline CDR1 is SGHAT and CDR2 FQNNGV. The CDR3 sequence: CASSPSPGATNEKLFF. CDR3 DNA sequence: TGTGCCAGCAGCCCCTCTCCGGGAGCAACTAATGAAAAACTGTTTTTT.

This clone was found once. This rearrangement joins TRBV4-3 to TRBJ1-4; tentatively, D is TRBD1 (6 bases). With 0 bases removed from V and 6 bases from J, the gap between germline ends came to 11 bases. Germline CDR1 LGHNA, CDR2 YSLEER. The CDR3 runs 15 residues. The CDR3 is CASSQEGRGDEKLFF. Written as DNA, the CDR3 is TGCGCCAGCAGCCAAGAAGGGAGGGGGGATGAAAAACTGTTTTTT.

The chain joins TRBV7-9 to TRBJ1-6, with a weak D call TRBD1 (5 bases). CDR1 is SEHNR and CDR2 is FQNEAQ in the germline V gene (reference sequence). The CDR3 totals 15 residues. The V end lost 1 base, the J end lost 9 bases, and 13 bases lay between the germline ends. CDR3 region: CASSLGGDRGSPLHF. In nucleotides, the CDR3 is TGTGCCAGCAGCTTAGGTGGGGATAGGGGTTCACCCCTCCACTTT.

The DNA of the CDR3 is TGTGCCAGCAGTGGCGAAGGTTTTCTAGTATCGTCGGGCTACACCTTC. This encodes CASSGEGFLVSSGYTF. The rearrangement uses TRBV6-1 and TRBJ1-2, with unresolved D. In germline, CDR1 is MNHNS, CDR2 SASEGT. The CDR3 sequence is 16 residues long. Trimming stripped 4 bases from V and 8 bases from J, with 23 bases between.

This clone was observed a single time. The chain couples TRBV7-9 to TRBJ2-1; D gene ambiguous. V lost 6 bases and J 9 bases, leaving 21 bases between the germline ends. Germline V gene sequence: CDR1 SEHNR, CDR2 FQNEAQ (reference sequence). The CDR3 contains 15 residues. Here the CDR3 DNA reads TGTGCCAGCAGTCCCGAACACACGGATCTCGGTGAGCAGTTCTTC. Translation: CASSPEHTDLGEQFF.

The rearrangement uses TRBV18 and TRBJ1-5, with 10 positions matching TRBD1. The V gene's germline CDR1 is KGHSH and CDR2 LQKENI. This CDR3 region has 17 residues. V shed 2 bases, J shed 2 bases, and the junction held 6 bases outside the gene matches. In nucleotides, the CDR3 is TGTGCCAGCTCACCAAAAGGGACAGGGGTGGGCAATCAGCCCCAGCATTTT. It encodes CASSPKGTGVGNQPQHF.

The chain carries TRBV5-1 and TRBJ1-6; 10 bases map to TRBD1. CDR1 and CDR2 from the germline V gene are SGHRS and YFSETQ. The CDR3 is made up of 19 amino acids. After removal of 2 bases from V and 0 bases from J, the junction contained 8 bases not matched to a gene. The CDR3 protein is CASSFYPGQGSSYNSPLHF. For the CDR3, the DNA is TGCGCCAGCAGCTTCTACCCGGGACAGGGGAGCTCCTATAATTCACCCCTCCACTTT.

This CDR3 reads CASSLQELTNEKLFF. The CDR3 DNA follows: TGTGCCAGCAGCTTGCAAGAGCTCACGAATGAAAAACTGTTTTTT. The chain couples TRBV3-1 (or the pseudogene TRBV3-2) to TRBJ1-4; D is unresolved. Germline V CDR1 and CDR2: LGHDT, YNNKEL (reference sequence). V was shortened by 5 bases and J by 5 bases, with 15 bases between the two germline ends. The CDR3 sequence is 15 residues long.

V is TRBV27 and J is TRBJ1-6; maybe TRBD1 (5 bases). V lost 5 bases and J lost 3, with 14 bases in between. Germline CDR1 reads MNHEY; CDR2 reads SMNVEV (reference sequence). This CDR3 has 16 residues. The CDR3 nucleotides read TGTGCCAGCAGTCCCGCCCGACAGAACTATAATTCACCCCTCCACTTT. Translating gives CASSPARQNYNSPLHF.

CDR3 protein: CASSESRVTEAFF. The CDR3 DNA reads TGTGCCAGCAGTGAATCTCGGGTTACTGAAGCTTTCTTT. The chain combines TRBV6-1 with TRBJ1-1; D is unclear. The CDR3 consists of 13 residues. The V end lost 2 bases, the J end lost 5 bases, and 9 bases lay between the germline ends. The germline V gene has CDR1 MNHNS and CDR2 SASEGT.

V is TRBV4-2 and J is TRBJ1-1, with 9 bases lining up with TRBD1. V gave up 1 base and J gave up 6 bases; unmatched junction bases: 9. Germline V gives CDR1 LGHNA, CDR2 YNFKEQ. The CDR3 has 16 residues. The CDR3 is CASSQVGNRGLSEAFF. In DNA, the CDR3 is TGTGCCAGCAGCCAAGTTGGCAACAGGGGGCTCTCTGAAGCTTTCTTT.

The genes are TRBV25-1 and TRBJ2-1; 11 bases align to TRBD2. The CDR3 extends over 16 amino acids. V gave up 1 base and J gave up 9 bases; unmatched junction bases: 8. Germline CDR1 MGHDK, CDR2 SYGVNS. CDR3 in DNA: TGTGCCAGCAGTGAATGGAGACTAGCGGGACGGGGTGAGCAGTTCTTC. Translating gives CASSEWRLAGRGEQFF.

V usage is TRBV7-2 and J usage is TRBJ2-5; D not certain. V lost 2 bases to trimming and J lost 5 bases, with 9 bases between them. The germline V gene encodes CDR1 SGHTA and CDR2 FQGNSA. This CDR3 is 13 amino acids long. As DNA, the CDR3 is TGTGCCAGCAGCTTAAACCCCAAGGAGACCCAGTACTTC. Protein product: CASSLNPKETQYF.

The chain is built from TRBV19 and TRBJ2-7; the D call may be TRBD1 or TRBD2 (7 bases each). Trimming took off 6 bases at V and 7 bases at J, with 13 bases between the two ends. Germline-derived CDR1 and CDR2 are LNHDA and SQIVND (reference sequence). The CDR3 spans 12 residues. The chain's CDR3 is CASRRQGGEQYF. The DNA of the CDR3 is TGTGCCAGTAGGAGACAGGGAGGGGAGCAGTACTTC.